Given below is one TCR beta chain in context. These data are taken from a study of blood T cell repertoires in COVID-19. The authors' processing: Reference gene primers were amplified, and this amplification served to estimate nucleated cell counts. Method: immunoSEQ multiplex PCR; TCRdb's copy keeps in-frame clones and lacks some. D and trimming were read from the DNA, whereas the V and J calls and clone size are those reported in that table. The sample yields 200,000 to 300,000 clones, around 90% seen once. The CDR3 is 17 amino acids. V is TRBV21-1 and J is TRBJ2-3; the table gives TRBD2 as D, unverified against the DNA. TRBV21-1 is an annotated pseudogene. The sample comprised peripheral blood. The source of this sequence is a woman aged 40 to 50 with acute or convalescent COVID-19. CDR3 DNA sequence: TGTGCCAGCAGCAAACTTAGTGGCGGTATTTCACGTGCTACGCAGTATTTT. This translates into CASSKLSGGISRATQYF.